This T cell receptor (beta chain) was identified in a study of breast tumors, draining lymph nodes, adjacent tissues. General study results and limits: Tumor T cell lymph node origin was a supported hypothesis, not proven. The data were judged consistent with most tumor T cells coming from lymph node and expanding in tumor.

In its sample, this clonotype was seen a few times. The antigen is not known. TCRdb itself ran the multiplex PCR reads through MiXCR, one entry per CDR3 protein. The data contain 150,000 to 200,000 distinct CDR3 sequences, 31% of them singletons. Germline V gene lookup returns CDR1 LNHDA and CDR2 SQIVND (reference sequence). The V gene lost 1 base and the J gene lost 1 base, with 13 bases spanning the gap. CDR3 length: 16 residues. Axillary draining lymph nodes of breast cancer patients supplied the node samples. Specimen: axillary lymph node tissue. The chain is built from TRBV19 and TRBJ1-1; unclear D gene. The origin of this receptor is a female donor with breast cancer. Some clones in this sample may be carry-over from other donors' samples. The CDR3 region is CASSIVFRSGNTEAFF. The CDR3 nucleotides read TGTGCCAGTAGTATAGTCTTCAGGTCGGGGAACACTGAAGCTTTCTTT. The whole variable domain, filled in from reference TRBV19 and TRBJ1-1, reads DGGITQSPKYLFRKEGQNVTLSCEQNLNHDAMYWYRQDPGQGLRLIYYSQIVNDFQKGDIAEGYSVSREKKESFPLTVTSAQKNPTAFYLCASSIVFRSGNTEAFFGQGTRLTVV.